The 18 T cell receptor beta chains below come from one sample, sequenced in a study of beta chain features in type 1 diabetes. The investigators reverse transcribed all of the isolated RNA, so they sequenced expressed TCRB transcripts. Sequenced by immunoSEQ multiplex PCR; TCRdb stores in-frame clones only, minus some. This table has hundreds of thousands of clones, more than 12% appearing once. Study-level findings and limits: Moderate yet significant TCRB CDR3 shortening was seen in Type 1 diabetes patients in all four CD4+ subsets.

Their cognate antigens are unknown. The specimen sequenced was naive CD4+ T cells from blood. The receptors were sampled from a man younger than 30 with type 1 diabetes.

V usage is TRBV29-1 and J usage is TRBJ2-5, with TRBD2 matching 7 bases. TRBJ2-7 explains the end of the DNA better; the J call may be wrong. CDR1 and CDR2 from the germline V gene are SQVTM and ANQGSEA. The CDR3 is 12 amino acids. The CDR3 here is CSVTGGTYEQYF. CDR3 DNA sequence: TGCAGCGTCACGGGAGGTACCTACGAGCAGTACTTC.

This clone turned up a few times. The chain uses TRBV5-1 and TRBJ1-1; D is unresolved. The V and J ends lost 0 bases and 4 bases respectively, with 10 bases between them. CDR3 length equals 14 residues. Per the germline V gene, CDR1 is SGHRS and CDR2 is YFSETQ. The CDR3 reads CASSLVGMSTEAFF. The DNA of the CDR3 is TGCGCCAGCAGCTTGGTAGGGATGAGCACTGAAGCTTTCTTT.

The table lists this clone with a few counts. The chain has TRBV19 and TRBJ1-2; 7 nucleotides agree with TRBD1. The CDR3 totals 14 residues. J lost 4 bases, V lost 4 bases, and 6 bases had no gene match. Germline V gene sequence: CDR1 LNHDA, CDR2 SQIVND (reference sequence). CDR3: CASSNRDRSYGYTF. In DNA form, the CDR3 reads TGTGCCAGTAGTAACAGGGACAGAAGCTATGGCTACACCTTC. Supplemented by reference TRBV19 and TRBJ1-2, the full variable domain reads DGGITQSPKYLFRKEGQNVTLSCEQNLNHDAMYWYRQDPGQGLRLIYYSQIVNDFQKGDIAEGYSVSREKKESFPLTVTSAQKNPTAFYLCASSNRDRSYGYTFGSGTRLTVV.

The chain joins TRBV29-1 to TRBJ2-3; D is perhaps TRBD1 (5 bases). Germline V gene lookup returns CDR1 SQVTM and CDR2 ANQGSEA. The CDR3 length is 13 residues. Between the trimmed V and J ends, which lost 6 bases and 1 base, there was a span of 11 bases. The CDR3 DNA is TGCAGCGTCCGACAGCCAGGCACAGATACGCAGTATTTT. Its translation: CSVRQPGTDTQYF.

The CDR3 bases are TGCGCCAGCAGCCGCAAATTGGAAGAGACCCAGTACTTC. Translation: CASSRKLEETQYF. This chain links TRBV4-3 with TRBJ2-5; D is uncertain. Germline assignment: CDR1 LGHNA and CDR2 YSLEER. Trimming cost V 4 bases and J 3 bases, with 9 bases left between them. CDR3 length: 13 amino acids.

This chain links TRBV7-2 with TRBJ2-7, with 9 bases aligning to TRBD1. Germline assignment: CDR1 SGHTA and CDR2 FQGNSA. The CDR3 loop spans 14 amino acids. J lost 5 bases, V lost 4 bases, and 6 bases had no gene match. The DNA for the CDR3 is TGTGCCAGCAGCTCGCGGACAGGGGATGACGAGCAGTACTTC. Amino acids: CASSSRTGDDEQYF.

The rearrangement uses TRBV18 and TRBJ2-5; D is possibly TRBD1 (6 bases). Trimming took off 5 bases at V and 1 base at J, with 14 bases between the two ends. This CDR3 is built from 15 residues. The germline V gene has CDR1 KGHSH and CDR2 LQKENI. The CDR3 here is CASSANRDTQETQYF. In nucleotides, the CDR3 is TGTGCCAGCTCAGCTAACCGGGACACCCAAGAGACCCAGTACTTC.

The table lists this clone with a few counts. CDR3 DNA: TGTGCCAGCAGCTCCAACCGGGACAGGGGTGATCAGCCCCAGCATTTT. It translates to CASSSNRDRGDQPQHF. The chain has TRBV7-2 and TRBJ1-5; 10 positions agree with TRBD1. Per the germline V gene, CDR1 is SGHTA and CDR2 is FQGNSA. With V trimmed by 4 bases and J by 5 bases, 8 bases remained unmatched. The CDR3 runs 16 residues. The complete variable domain, with remaining parts taken from reference TRBV7-2 and TRBJ1-5, reads GAGVSQSPSNKVTEKGKDVELRCDPISGHTALYWYRQSLGQGLEFLIYFQGNSAPDKSGLPSDRFSAERTGGSVSTLTIQRTQQEDSAVYLCASSSNRDRGDQPQHFGDGTRLSIL.

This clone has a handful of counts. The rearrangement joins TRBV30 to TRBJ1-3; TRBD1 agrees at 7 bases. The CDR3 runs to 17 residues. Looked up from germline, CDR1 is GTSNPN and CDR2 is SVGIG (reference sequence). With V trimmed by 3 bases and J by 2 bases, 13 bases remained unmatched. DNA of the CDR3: TGTGCCTGGAGCGACAGGTCCGGGACAGTCGCTGGAAACACCATATATTTT. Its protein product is CAWSDRSGTVAGNTIYF.

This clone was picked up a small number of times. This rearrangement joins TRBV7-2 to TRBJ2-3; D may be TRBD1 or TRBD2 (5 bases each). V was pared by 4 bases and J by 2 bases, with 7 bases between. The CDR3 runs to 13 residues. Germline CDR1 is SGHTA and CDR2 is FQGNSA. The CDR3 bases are TGTGCCAGCAGCTCCGGGACCACAGATACGCAGTATTTT. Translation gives CASSSGTTDTQYF.

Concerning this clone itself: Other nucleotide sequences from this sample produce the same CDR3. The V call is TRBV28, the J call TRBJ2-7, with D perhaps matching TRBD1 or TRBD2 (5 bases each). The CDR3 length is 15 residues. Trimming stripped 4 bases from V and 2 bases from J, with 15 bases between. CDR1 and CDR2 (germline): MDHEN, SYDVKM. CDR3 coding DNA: TGTGCCAGCAGTTCCTCCGGGACGGGAACCTACGAGCAGTACTTC. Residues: CASSSSGTGTYEQYF.

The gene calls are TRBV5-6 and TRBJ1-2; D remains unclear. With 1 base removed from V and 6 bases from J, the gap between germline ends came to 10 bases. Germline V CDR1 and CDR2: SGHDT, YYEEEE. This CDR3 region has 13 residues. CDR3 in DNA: TGTGCCAGCAGCTTGTTTGCGAGTAATGGCTACACCTTC. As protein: CASSLFASNGYTF.

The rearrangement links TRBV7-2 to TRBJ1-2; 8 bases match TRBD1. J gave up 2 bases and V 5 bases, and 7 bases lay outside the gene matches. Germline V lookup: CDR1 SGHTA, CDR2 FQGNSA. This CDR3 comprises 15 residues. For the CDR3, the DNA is TGTGCCAGCAGCCCCCGACAGGGGTGGAACTATGGCTACACCTTC. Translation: CASSPRQGWNYGYTF.

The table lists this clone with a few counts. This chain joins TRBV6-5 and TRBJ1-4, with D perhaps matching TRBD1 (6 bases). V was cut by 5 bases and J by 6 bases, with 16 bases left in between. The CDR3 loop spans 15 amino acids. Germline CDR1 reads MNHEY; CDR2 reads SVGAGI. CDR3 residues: CASSPLQGEYEKLFF. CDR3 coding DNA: TGTGCCAGCAGTCCATTACAGGGAGAATATGAAAAACTGTTTTTT.

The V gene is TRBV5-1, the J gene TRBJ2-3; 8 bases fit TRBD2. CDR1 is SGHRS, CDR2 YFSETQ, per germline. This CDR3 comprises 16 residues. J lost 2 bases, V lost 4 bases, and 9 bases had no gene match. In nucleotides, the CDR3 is TGCGCCAGCAGCATCATAGCGGGACGCTCCACAGATACGCAGTATTTT. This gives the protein CASSIIAGRSTDTQYF.

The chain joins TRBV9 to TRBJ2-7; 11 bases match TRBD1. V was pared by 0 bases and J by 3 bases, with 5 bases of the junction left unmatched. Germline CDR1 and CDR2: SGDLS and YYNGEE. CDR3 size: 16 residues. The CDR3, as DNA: TGTGCCAGCAGCGTAGATCTGGACAGGGGGCTCTACGAGCAGTACTTC. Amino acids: CASSVDLDRGLYEQYF. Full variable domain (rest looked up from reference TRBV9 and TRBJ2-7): DSGVTQTPKHLITATGQRVTLRCSPRSGDLSVYWYQQSLDQGLQFLIQYYNGEERAKGNILERFSAQQFPDLHSELNLSSLELGDSALYFCASSVDLDRGLYEQYFGPGTRLTVT.

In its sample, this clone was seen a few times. The CDR3 region is CASSLDSGDISPLHF. The CDR3 DNA follows: TGTGCCAGCAGCTTAGATTCAGGCGATATTTCACCCCTCCACTTT. The chain couples TRBV7-9 to TRBJ1-6, with unresolved D. The CDR3 totals 15 residues. Per germline, CDR1 SEHNR and CDR2 FQNEAQ (reference sequence). Trimming took off 1 base at V and 9 bases at J, with 13 bases between the two ends.

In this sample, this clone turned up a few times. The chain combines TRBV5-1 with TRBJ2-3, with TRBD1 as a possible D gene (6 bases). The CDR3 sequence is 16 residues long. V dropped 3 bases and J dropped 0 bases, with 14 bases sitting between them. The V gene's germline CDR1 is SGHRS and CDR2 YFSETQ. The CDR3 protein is CASSSNRDGSTDTQYF. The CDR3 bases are TGCGCCAGCAGCTCCAACAGGGATGGGAGCACAGATACGCAGTATTTT.